This T cell receptor (beta chain) was identified during a study of human T cells and chemical hapten exposure. The time point here: patch test 3, about 24 weeks after DPC sensitization. Treatment: therapeutic diphenylcyclopropenone sensitization with weekly scalp DPC. Whole blood, unfractionated, served as the material for total RNA extraction. Via MiXCR, TCRdb re-called the RACE reads, giving one row per CDR3 protein. The sample consists of some 110,000 distinct CDR3 sequences, 11% of them appearing once. The germline V gene has CDR1 SNHLY and CDR2 FYNNEI. Trimming at V came to 1 base and at J to 12 bases, leaving 9 bases not matched to a gene. The CDR3 is 15 amino acids.

This specimen consisted of whole blood, obtained in connection with sensitization to the hapten diphenylcyclopropenone (DPC). The genes are TRBV2 and TRBJ2-1; 10 bases fit TRBD1. This receptor was identified in a woman aged 45-65 years with alopecia areata. Some clones in this sample may be carry-over from other donors' samples. The CDR3 DNA sequence: TGTGCCAGCAGTGAAGAAGGACAGGGGGTTACGGGGCAGTTCTTC. It translates to CASSEEGQGVTGQFF. The complete variable domain, with remaining parts taken from reference TRBV2 and TRBJ2-1, reads EPEVTQTPSHQVTQMGQEVILRCVPISNHLYFYWYRQILGQKVEFLVSFYNNEISEKSEIFDDQFSVERPDGSNFTLKIRSTKLEDSAMYFCASSEEGQGVTGQFFGPGTRLTVL.